Sequencing of this TCR beta chain was carried out in a study of cytomegalovirus exposure and HLA in healthy donors. Germline loops: CDR1 MDHEN, CDR2 SYDVKM. V lost 5 bases and J lost 7, with 15 bases in between. The CDR3 has 14 amino acids. In the case of this clone: Its antigen remains unknown.

Whole-study findings and limits: The authors reported that TCR beta sequences could predict HLA-A and HLA-B alleles. These predictions were accurate for most subjects in the first cohort. In a later analysis, specific HLA alleles were associated with 15,000 to 20,000 TCR beta sequences at a 0.05 false discovery rate.

A multiplex PCR was run with 60 Vbeta primers and 13 Jbeta primers. The table came from immunoSEQ multiplex PCR; TCRdb's copy has only in-frame clones and leaves some out. The table lists fewer than 85,000 clones, 70% to 85% of them singletons. The source of this sequence is a man aged 35-49 years in good health and CMV-seropositive. Sequencing was done on a sample of PBMCs. The V call is TRBV28, the J call TRBJ2-1; D is perhaps TRBD1 (5 bases). The CDR3: CASSRRGSMNEQFF. DNA for the CDR3: TGTGCCAGCAGTCGAAGGGGTTCGATGAATGAGCAGTTCTTC.